The 6 T cell receptor beta chains reported below all come from one sample, sequenced in a study of T cell changes during pregnancy in multiple sclerosis. Clones were read by immunoSEQ multiplex PCR, and TCRdb kept only the in-frame ones, dropping some. The profile covers tens of thousands of clones, with 80% to 95% appearing a single time and roughly 2.1% taken by the ten largest. This sample comprised peripheral blood, obtained in the third trimester of pregnancy. These receptors originate from a female donor in good health, enrolled as a control in a pregnancy study.

This sequence joins TRBV30 and TRBJ1-5; a weak D match, TRBD1 (6 bases). The V end was cut by 5 bases, the J end by 2 bases, with 10 bases between. Germline assignment: CDR1 GTSNPN and CDR2 SVGIG (reference sequence). There are 13 residues in the CDR3. This CDR3 reads CAWEGGGNQPQHF. As DNA, the CDR3 is TGTGCCTGGGAAGGGGGAGGCAATCAGCCCCAGCATTTT.

CDR3 residues: CAISVTAIGTSGRNEQFF. The CDR3 DNA sequence: TGTGCCATCAGTGTGACCGCCATCGGGACTAGCGGGAGGAATGAGCAGTTCTTC. V is TRBV10-3 and J is TRBJ2-1, with 15 positions matching TRBD2. CDR1 and CDR2 from the germline V gene are ENHRY and SYGVKD. J lost 7 bases, V lost 4 bases, and 11 bases had no gene match. The CDR3 contains 18 residues.

The chain links TRBV28 to TRBJ2-2; perhaps TRBD2 as D (5 bases). CDR1 is MDHEN, CDR2 SYDVKM, per germline. The CDR3 is made up of 16 amino acids. V was clipped by 4 bases and J by 7 bases, with 19 bases between them. In nucleotides, the CDR3 is TGTGCCAGCAGTTCGGCGACTCTGGGGAGCAGCGGGGAGCTGTTTTTT. It codes for CASSSATLGSSGELFF.

The V gene is TRBV2, the J gene TRBJ1-6, with 7 positions matching TRBD1. The CDR3 is made up of 15 amino acids. Germline trimming cut 6 bases from V and 7 bases from J; bases unmatched to any gene: 9. Germline CDR1 reads SNHLY; CDR2 reads FYNNEI. The CDR3 bases are TGTGCCAGCAGACTCCCGGGACAGAAAAATTCACCCCTCCACTTT. Protein product: CASRLPGQKNSPLHF.

The rearrangement joins TRBV7-8 to TRBJ1-5; perhaps TRBD1 as D (6 bases). CDR1 is SGHVS, CDR2 FQNEAQ, per germline. This CDR3 spans 16 amino acids. Trimming removed 1 base at V and 1 base at J, with 11 bases between. The CDR3 nucleotides are TGTGCCAGCAGCTTAGGGGGGACATCCAGCAATCAGCCCCAGCATTTT. Protein: CASSLGGTSSNQPQHF. The full variable domain, its missing parts supplied by reference TRBV7-8 and TRBJ1-5, is GAGVSQSPRYKVAKRGQDVALRCDPISGHVSLFWYQQALGQGPEFLTYFQNEAQLDKSGLPSDRFFAERPEGSVSTLKIQRTQQEDSAVYLCASSLGGTSSNQPQHFGDGTRLSIL.

The rearrangement uses TRBV18 and TRBJ2-7; 7 nucleotides match TRBD1. CDR1 is KGHSH, CDR2 LQKENI, per germline. The CDR3 covers 16 residues. The junction had 11 bases not matched to a gene; V was cut back by 1 base and J by 5 bases. CDR3 nucleotides: TGTGCCAGCTCACCACAGTCGGCCAGGGGGTACAACGAGCAGTACTTC. Protein: CASSPQSARGYNEQYF.